This T cell receptor beta chain was sequenced during a study of OX40 agonist ivuxolimab in advanced cancers. In the study overall: Dose-escalation patients' cancers were hepatocellular carcinoma, melanoma, renal cell or head and neck cancer.

The protocol was immunoSEQ multiplex PCR, while the TCRdb copy is restricted to in-frame clones and leaves out a portion. The table includes around 55,000 clones, approximately 84% detected once. The ends were cut back, 0 bases at V and 4 bases at J, with 6 bases in the middle. Per the germline V gene, CDR1 is SGHKS and CDR2 is YYEKEE (reference sequence). There are 13 residues in the CDR3. This clonotype was sampled from an adult with an advanced solid tumor such as melanoma, head and neck, liver or kidney cancer. The J gene is TRBJ2-3, the V gene TRBV5-5; D gene unclear. The sequencing used CD4+ or CD8+ T cells sorted from blood, collected in a trial of the OX40 agonist ivuxolimab. CDR3: CASSLEPPDTQYF. CDR3 bases: TGTGCCAGCAGCTTGGAGCCACCAGATACGCAGTATTTT.